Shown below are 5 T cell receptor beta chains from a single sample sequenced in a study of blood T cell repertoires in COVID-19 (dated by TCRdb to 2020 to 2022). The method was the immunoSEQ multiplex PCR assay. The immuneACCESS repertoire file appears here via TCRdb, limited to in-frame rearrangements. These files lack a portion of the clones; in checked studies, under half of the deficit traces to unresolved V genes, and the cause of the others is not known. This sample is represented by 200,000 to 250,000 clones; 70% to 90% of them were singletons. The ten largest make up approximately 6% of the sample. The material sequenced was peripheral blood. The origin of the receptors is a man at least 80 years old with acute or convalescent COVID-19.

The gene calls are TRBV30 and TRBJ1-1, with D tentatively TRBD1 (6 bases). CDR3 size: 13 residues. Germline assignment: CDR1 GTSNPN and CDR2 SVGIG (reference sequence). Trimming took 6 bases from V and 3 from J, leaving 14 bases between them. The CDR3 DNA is TGTGCCTGTACCAGGGGTAGGTACACTGAAGCTTTCTTT. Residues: CACTRGRYTEAFF.

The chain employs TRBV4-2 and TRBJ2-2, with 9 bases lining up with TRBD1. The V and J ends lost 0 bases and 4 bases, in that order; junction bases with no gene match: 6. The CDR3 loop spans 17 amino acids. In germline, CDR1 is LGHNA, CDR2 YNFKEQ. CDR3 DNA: TGTGCCAGCAGCCAAGATCTAACGGGACAGGGCACCGGGGAGCTGTTTTTT. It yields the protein CASSQDLTGQGTGELFF.

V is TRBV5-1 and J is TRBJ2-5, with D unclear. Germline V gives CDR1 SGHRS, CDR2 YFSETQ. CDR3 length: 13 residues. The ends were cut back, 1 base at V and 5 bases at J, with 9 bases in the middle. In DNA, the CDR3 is TGCGCCAGCAGCTTGAATACGCGCGAGACCCAGTACTTC. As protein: CASSLNTRETQYF.

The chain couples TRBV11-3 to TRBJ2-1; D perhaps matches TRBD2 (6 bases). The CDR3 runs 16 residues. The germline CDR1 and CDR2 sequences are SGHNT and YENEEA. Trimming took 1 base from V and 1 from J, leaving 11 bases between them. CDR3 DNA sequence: TGTGCCAGCAGCTTAGCCGGGAGCCTATCCTACAATGAGCAGTTCTTC. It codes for CASSLAGSLSYNEQFF.

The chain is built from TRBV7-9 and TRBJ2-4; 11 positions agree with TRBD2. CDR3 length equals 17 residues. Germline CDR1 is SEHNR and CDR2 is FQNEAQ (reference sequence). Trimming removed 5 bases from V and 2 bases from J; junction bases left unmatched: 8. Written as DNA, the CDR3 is TGTGCCAGCAGCATCGGACTAGCGGGCGGGTCCAAAAACATTCAGTACTTC. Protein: CASSIGLAGGSKNIQYF.